The next 12 T cell receptor beta chains were all read from a single sample in a study of a mutant IDH1 vaccine in newly diagnosed glioma. Their recognized antigens are unknown. The data were produced by immunoSEQ multiplex PCR, yet TCRdb's version contains in-frame clones alone and is incomplete. The sample has 35,000 to 50,000 clones, less than 90% seen once. Time point described: week 11, during vaccination. All doses held 300 ug of mutant IDH1 20-mer peptide, with topical imiquimod. Sequences were derived from PBMCs, sampled from a glioma patient whose treatment included an IDH1 peptide vaccine. Receptors originate from a man between 35 and 55 years old with glioma.

This rearrangement joins TRBV19 to TRBJ2-7, with D possibly TRBD1 on 6 matching bases. The germline gives CDR1 LNHDA, CDR2 SQIVND (reference sequence). This CDR3 contains 15 residues. Trimming took 1 base from V and 1 from J, leaving 11 bases between them. For the CDR3, the DNA is TGTGCCAGTAGTATAGCGGGGACATCATCCTACGAGCAGTACTTC. Translating gives CASSIAGTSSYEQYF.

The chain is built from TRBV15 and TRBJ1-2, with 7 positions matching TRBD1. With V trimmed by 4 bases and J by 5 bases, 10 bases remained unmatched. The germline V gene has CDR1 LNHNV and CDR2 YYDKDF (reference sequence). The CDR3 totals 15 residues. CDR3 sequence reads: CATSKGAGPAYGYTF. The CDR3 DNA sequence: TGTGCCACCAGCAAGGGGGCAGGGCCCGCTTATGGCTACACCTTC. Variable domain in full (rest from reference TRBV15 and TRBJ1-2): DAMVIQNPRYQVTQFGKPVTLSCSQTLNHNVMYWYQQKSSQAPKLLFHYYDKDFNNEADTPDNFQSRRPNTSFCFLDIRSPGLGDTAMYLCATSKGAGPAYGYTFGSGTRLTVV.

The table lists this clone with a count of one. V and J are TRBV19 and TRBJ1-5; possible D gene TRBD1, 6 bases. Trimming stripped 10 bases from V and 6 bases from J, with 19 bases between. CDR1 LNHDA and CDR2 SQIVND come from the germline V gene (reference sequence). CDR3 length: 14 residues. DNA of the CDR3: TGTGCCACTCCGGGAAGGGGGGCAGGTCAGCCCCAGCATTTT. It yields the protein CATPGRGAGQPQHF.

The genes are TRBV6-1 and TRBJ1-5; TRBD1 matches 10 bases. The CDR3 totals 16 residues. CDR1 MNHNS and CDR2 SASEGT come from the germline V gene. V lost 0 bases to trimming and J lost 5 bases; unmatched junction nucleotides: 4. CDR3 nucleotides: TGTGCCAGCAGTGAAGCCGGGACAGGGGATTATCAGCCCCAGCATTTT. Amino acid sequence: CASSEAGTGDYQPQHF.

V gene TRBV4-1 combines with J gene TRBJ1-5; 8 bases line up with TRBD1. This CDR3 region has 18 residues. CDR1 and CDR2 (germline): MGHRA, YSYEKL. Trimming at V came to 0 bases and at J to 3 bases, leaving 10 bases not matched to a gene. Here the CDR3 DNA reads TGCGCCAGCAGCCAAGATCCACCCGTACAGGGGGTCAATCAGCCCCAGCATTTT. This gives the protein CASSQDPPVQGVNQPQHF.

In this sample, this clone turned up once. The J gene is TRBJ1-2, the V gene TRBV6-1, with D perhaps TRBD1 (6 bases). Germline assignment: CDR1 MNHNS and CDR2 SASEGT. The CDR3 sequence is 14 residues long. The V end lost 4 bases, the J end lost 4 bases, and 13 bases lay between the germline ends. The CDR3 spells CASSAGQGSYGYTF. Here the CDR3 DNA reads TGTGCCAGCAGTGCAGGGCAGGGGAGCTATGGCTACACCTTC.

This rearrangement joins TRBV6-5 to TRBJ1-4; 10 bases fit TRBD1. Germline V gene sequence: CDR1 MNHEY, CDR2 SVGAGI. V shed 10 bases, J shed 5 bases, and the junction held 4 bases outside the gene matches. The CDR3 covers 13 residues. CDR3 nucleotide sequence: TGTGCCACCAAGGGACAGGGGAATGAAAAACTGTTTTTT. Encoded protein: CATKGQGNEKLFF.

CDR3 in amino acids: CASSGLLGGVDQPQHF. The CDR3 bases are TGTGCCAGTAGCGGGTTATTGGGGGGGGTAGATCAGCCCCAGCATTTT. The V call is TRBV19, the J call TRBJ1-5; D is perhaps TRBD1 (5 bases). V lost 6 bases and J 5 bases, leaving 20 bases between the germline ends. The CDR3 sequence is 16 residues long. Germline-derived CDR1 and CDR2 are LNHDA and SQIVND (reference sequence).

V is TRBV11-1 and J is TRBJ2-3, with 8 positions matching TRBD2. Germline V gene data show CDR1 as SGHAT and CDR2 as FQDESV (reference sequence). The CDR3 length is 14 residues. The ends lost 8 bases at V and 5 bases at J; junction bases unmatched: 9. CDR3 protein: CASGEGLGVDTQYF. CDR3 nucleotide sequence: TGTGCCAGCGGAGAGGGACTAGGCGTAGATACGCAGTATTTT.

This chain connects TRBV7-6 to TRBJ1-4; 8 positions match TRBD1. CDR1 SGHVS and CDR2 FNYEAQ come from the germline V gene. The trim removed 4 bases at V and 4 bases at J, leaving 5 bases unmatched. The CDR3 contains 15 residues. This CDR3 reads CASSWGQVINEKLFF. Written as DNA, the CDR3 is TGTGCCAGCAGCTGGGGACAGGTTATTAATGAAAAACTGTTTTTT. Looking up the rest from reference TRBV7-6 and TRBJ1-4 gives the full variable domain: GAGVSQSPRYKVTKRGQDVALRCDPISGHVSLYWYRQALGQGPEFLTYFNYEAQQDKSGLPNDRFSAERPEGSISTLTIQRTEQRDSAMYRCASSWGQVINEKLFFGSGTQLSVL.

The J gene is TRBJ2-5, the V gene TRBV5-1; D is perhaps TRBD1 or TRBD2 (5 bases each). V was clipped by 0 bases and J by 4 bases, with 22 bases between them. The CDR3 loop spans 18 amino acids. CDR1 and CDR2 from the germline V gene are SGHRS and YFSETQ. The CDR3 DNA sequence: TGCGCCAGCAGCTTGGGCCATGGTTGGGGGTCTACAGTAGAGACCCAGTACTTC. The encoded protein is CASSLGHGWGSTVETQYF.

This clone was picked up a small number of times. The chain has TRBV28 and TRBJ2-5; no definite D call. This CDR3 is 15 amino acids long. Trimming shortened V by 4 bases and J by 2 bases, and 14 bases separated the two germline ends. Germline CDR1 and CDR2: MDHEN and SYDVKM. The CDR3 reads CASSSRKGLQETQYF. The CDR3, as DNA: TGTGCCAGCAGTTCCCGGAAGGGCCTACAAGAGACCCAGTACTTC.